The clone carrying this TCR beta chain was found once. What it recognizes is unknown. Using immunoSEQ multiplex PCR, the repertoire was profiled, and TCRdb retains in-frame clones only, with some absent. The sample lists about 16,000 clones; about 78% were seen once. In the ViraFEST assay, antigen-specific CD4+ clonotypes were identified by expansion after peptide-pool stimulation. Investigators separated out CD4+ T cells once 10 days of culture had passed. Two doses of either BNT162b2 or mRNA-1273 were given to each participant. CDR3 length: 15 amino acids. V was shortened by 0 bases and J by 7 bases, with 13 bases between the two germline ends. The germline V gene encodes CDR1 LNHNV and CDR2 YYDKDF (reference sequence). This entry belongs to a study of vaccination effects on CD4 cells after COVID-19. Study as a whole: Post-vaccine sampling took place a median of 72 days after the second dose. Study-wide findings and caveats: There were few convalescent patients in the study and no early post-infection timepoints.

The sequence came from a human donor who received a COVID-19 vaccine. The chain is built from TRBV15 and TRBJ2-1; D unclear. The sequencing used CD4+ T cells from PBMCs cultured with HCoV-NL63 spike peptides, collected after COVID-19 vaccination. The CDR3 protein is CATSRDWARGNEQFF. In DNA, the CDR3 is TGTGCCACCAGCAGAGATTGGGCTAGAGGTAATGAGCAGTTCTTC. Using reference TRBV15 and TRBJ2-1 for the parts outside the CDR3, the full variable domain is DAMVIQNPRYQVTQFGKPVTLSCSQTLNHNVMYWYQQKSSQAPKLLFHYYDKDFNNEADTPDNFQSRRPNTSFCFLDIRSPGLGDTAMYLCATSRDWARGNEQFFGPGTRLTVL.